The 15 T cell receptor beta chains given below trace back to one sample, sequenced in a study of blood T cell repertoires in COVID-19. Assay: immunoSEQ multiplex PCR; the TCRdb copy retains only in-frame clones and omits some. The table shows some 150,000 clones, with roughly nine tenths occurring only once. The sample taken for sequencing was peripheral blood. The receptors here all came from a man over 45 with acute or convalescent COVID-19.

V is TRBV19 and J is TRBJ1-2; D perhaps matches TRBD1 (5 bases). V shed 6 bases and J shed 3 bases, with 29 bases lying between them. CDR1 LNHDA and CDR2 SQIVND come from the germline V gene (reference sequence). The CDR3 spans 19 residues. CDR3 loop: CASRLMPGRVTVLDYGYTF. CDR3 sequence (DNA): TGTGCCAGTAGACTGATGCCTGGCAGGGTGACCGTTTTGGACTATGGCTACACCTTC.

This chain connects TRBV10-3 to TRBJ2-2, with TRBD2 matching over 8 bases. This CDR3 has 17 amino acids. In germline, CDR1 is ENHRY, CDR2 SYGVKD. The V gene end was trimmed by 0 bases and the J gene end by 0 bases; junction bases not matched to a gene: 3. The CDR3 nucleotides are TGTGCCATCAGTGAGTCGGGAGCGGGGGCGAACACCGGGGAGCTGTTTTTT. Encoded protein: CAISESGAGANTGELFF.

Here the CDR3 DNA reads TGTGCCAGCAGCTTGGACACAGGGGATTACTATGGCTACACCTTC. It codes for CASSLDTGDYYGYTF. This chain uses TRBV5-6 with TRBJ1-2, with 7 positions matching TRBD1. Looked up from germline, CDR1 is SGHDT and CDR2 is YYEEEE. The V segment lost 0 bases and the J segment 3 bases; nucleotides outside the gene matches: 5. The CDR3 totals 15 residues.

V and J are TRBV5-5 and TRBJ2-2; TRBD1 matches at 8 bases. CDR1 and CDR2 from the germline V gene are SGHKS and YYEKEE (reference sequence). The V gene end was trimmed by 1 base and the J gene end by 7 bases; junction bases not matched to a gene: 6. The CDR3 loop spans 15 amino acids. The CDR3 sequence is CASSLQGAPGGELFF. Written as DNA, the CDR3 is TGTGCCAGCAGCTTGCAGGGGGCGCCCGGCGGGGAGCTGTTTTTT.

V usage is TRBV13 and J usage is TRBJ2-7; D perhaps matches TRBD2 (6 bases). The CDR3 runs to 16 residues. The V gene's germline CDR1 is PRHDT and CDR2 FYEKMQ (reference sequence). Trimming took off 5 bases at V and 2 bases at J, with 19 bases between the two ends. CDR3 in DNA: TGTGCCAGCAGCCTCCCCCCGGGAGCCGACCCCTACGAGCAGTACTTC. Protein sequence: CASSLPPGADPYEQYF.

This chain uses TRBV10-3 with TRBJ1-1; TRBD1 matches 7 bases. Looked up from germline, CDR1 is ENHRY and CDR2 is SYGVKD. The J segment lost 0 bases and the V segment lost 10 bases, leaving 8 bases of the junction unmatched. The CDR3 is made up of 14 amino acids. CDR3 amino acids: CATLGTEMNTEAFF. The CDR3 DNA reads as TGTGCCACGTTAGGGACAGAAATGAACACTGAAGCTTTCTTT.

The J gene is TRBJ2-3, the V gene TRBV7-6; tentative D call: TRBD2 (6 bases). Germline V gene data show CDR1 as SGHVS and CDR2 as FNYEAQ. CDR3 length: 16 residues. Trimming pared 4 bases from V and 0 bases from J, leaving 14 bases between. The CDR3 loop reads CASSSRSGTSTDTQYF. As DNA, the CDR3 is TGTGCCAGCAGCTCACGTAGTGGGACTAGCACAGATACGCAGTATTTT.

This chain uses TRBV6-5 with TRBJ2-1; 10 bases fit TRBD2. CDR3 size: 13 residues. J lost 5 bases, V lost 10 bases, and 5 bases had no gene match. Germline-derived CDR1 and CDR2 are MNHEY and SVGAGI. Here the CDR3 reads CAIDGTSDNEQFF. DNA of the CDR3: TGTGCCATCGATGGGACTAGCGACAATGAGCAGTTCTTC.

The chain couples TRBV7-2 to TRBJ1-1, with 9 bases aligning to TRBD1. The CDR3 spans 14 residues. Germline V CDR1 and CDR2: SGHTA, FQGNSA. V gave up 5 bases and J gave up 0 bases; unmatched junction bases: 1. CDR3 coding DNA: TGTGCCAGCAGCCGGGACAGGGTGAACACTGAAGCTTTCTTT. Translated, it gives CASSRDRVNTEAFF. Full variable domain (outside the CDR3, taken from reference TRBV7-2 and TRBJ1-1): GAGVSQSPSNKVTEKGKDVELRCDPISGHTALYWYRQSLGQGLEFLIYFQGNSAPDKSGLPSDRFSAERTGGSVSTLTIQRTQQEDSAVYLCASSRDRVNTEAFFGQGTRLTVV.

CDR3 sequence: CASSLDQGNQPQHF. In DNA, the CDR3 is TGTGCCAGCAGCTTAGATCAGGGCAATCAGCCCCAGCATTTT. The gene calls are TRBV11-2 and TRBJ1-5; D gene uncertain. The germline V gene has CDR1 SGHAT and CDR2 FQNNGV. The CDR3 has 14 amino acids. Trimming left V 0 bases short and J 2 bases short, with 5 bases between. Supplemented by reference TRBV11-2 and TRBJ1-5, the full variable domain reads EAGVAQSPRYKIIEKRQSVAFWCNPISGHATLYWYQQILGQGPKLLIQFQNNGVVDDSQLPKDRFSAERLKGVDSTLKIQPAKLEDSAVYLCASSLDQGNQPQHFGDGTRLSIL.

The V and J genes are TRBV7-9 and TRBJ2-4, with a possible D match to TRBD2 (5 bases). The CDR3 has 12 amino acids. Germline lookup yields CDR1 SEHNR and CDR2 FQNEAQ (reference sequence). The V end lost 2 bases, the J end lost 11 bases, and 10 bases lay between the germline ends. The CDR3 coding sequence is TGTGCCAGCAGCTTACCCCCCGGGGTTCAGTACTTC. Translating it yields CASSLPPGVQYF. The full variable domain, completed using reference TRBV7-9 and TRBJ2-4, is DTGVSQNPRHKITKRGQNVTFRCDPISEHNRLYWYRQTLGQGPEFLTYFQNEAQLEKSRLLSDRFSAERPKGSFSTLEIQRTEQGDSAMYLCASSLPPGVQYFGAGTRLSVL.

The V call is TRBV10-1, the J call TRBJ2-2; 9 nucleotides line up with TRBD1. The germline V gene encodes CDR1 WNHNN and CDR2 SYGVQD (reference sequence). This CDR3 spans 15 amino acids. V lost 6 bases and J lost 9; bases outside the gene matches: 11. The CDR3 spells CASSSGTGYHRELFF. CDR3 nucleotide sequence: TGCGCCAGCAGCTCCGGGACAGGGTATCACCGGGAGCTGTTTTTT.

This chain links TRBV5-5 with TRBJ1-2; D unresolved. V lost 4 bases and J lost 2, with 12 bases in between. The CDR3 spans 14 residues. CDR1 and CDR2 (germline): SGHKS, YYEKEE (reference sequence). CDR3: CASSQREVNYGYTF. CDR3 nucleotides: TGTGCCAGCAGCCAGCGGGAAGTGAACTATGGCTACACCTTC.

The V call is TRBV7-2, the J call TRBJ1-1; D perhaps matches TRBD1 (6 bases). The V end was cut by 1 base, the J end by 6 bases, with 24 bases between. The CDR3 consists of 18 residues. CDR1 and CDR2 from the germline V gene are SGHTA and FQGNSA. CDR3 region: CASSLDPGGGPRWAEAFF. DNA of the CDR3: TGTGCCAGCAGCTTAGATCCCGGGGGGGGGCCCCGTTGGGCTGAAGCTTTCTTT. Variable domain in full (rest from reference TRBV7-2 and TRBJ1-1): GAGVSQSPSNKVTEKGKDVELRCDPISGHTALYWYRQSLGQGLEFLIYFQGNSAPDKSGLPSDRFSAERTGGSVSTLTIQRTQQEDSAVYLCASSLDPGGGPRWAEAFFGQGTRLTVV.

The chain carries TRBV7-2 and TRBJ2-1; D gene uncertain. The CDR3 is 15 amino acids. The V gene lost 7 bases and the J gene lost 1 base, with 14 bases spanning the gap. The germline CDR1 and CDR2 sequences are SGHTA and FQGNSA. The CDR3 sequence is CASTPRNRSYNEQFF. DNA of the CDR3: TGTGCCAGCACCCCAAGAAATCGGTCCTACAATGAGCAGTTCTTC.